Shown below are 4 T cell receptor beta chains from a single sample sequenced in a study of early T cells in non-severe SARS-CoV-2 infection. TCRdb called the 5' RACE reads again in MiXCR, with one record for every CDR3 protein. The data contain tens of thousands of distinct CDR3 sequences, around 3% of them singletons. Input material: whole blood. All receptors derive from an adult who was a healthcare worker with PCR-confirmed SARS-CoV-2 infection or an uninfected control (not recorded which).

At least ten counts were recorded for this clonotype. This chain uses TRBV28 with TRBJ1-2; possibly TRBD1 for D (5 bases). The CDR3 contains 13 residues. Per germline, CDR1 MDHEN and CDR2 SYDVKM. The V gene lost 3 bases and the J gene lost 8 bases, with 13 bases spanning the gap. The CDR3 DNA sequence: TGTGCCAGCAGTTTCGTCGGGGCGTGGGGCTACACCTTC. Protein: CASSFVGAWGYTF.

This clonotype has ten or more counts. V gene TRBV20-1 combines with J gene TRBJ2-5; D unclear. V was cut by 0 bases and J by 7 bases, with 9 bases left in between. The germline V gene has CDR1 DFQATT and CDR2 SNEGSKA (reference sequence). The CDR3 spans 12 residues. The CDR3 nucleotides read TGCAGTGCTAGAGACAGAATGGGGACCCAGTACTTC. This translates into CSARDRMGTQYF.

This clonotype appeared many times. The chain employs TRBV12-3 or TRBV12-4 and TRBJ1-1; a weak D match, TRBD1 (6 bases). The ends were cut back, 2 bases at V and 5 bases at J, with 12 bases in the middle. This CDR3 is built from 14 residues. The DNA for the CDR3 is TGTGCCAGCAGTTTATGGGGAGGGGGTACTGAAGCTTTCTTT. Translating it yields CASSLWGGGTEAFF.

This clonotype was detected ten times or more. The chain uses TRBV21-1 and TRBJ2-5. TRBV21-1 is labeled a pseudogene. The CDR3 totals 15 residues. This CDR3 is CASSKARRRQETQYF. CDR3 nucleotides: TGTGCCAGCAGCAAAGCCAGGCGTAGACAAGAGACCCAGTACTTC.